This T cell receptor beta chain was captured in a study of blood T cells in healthy people across ages. Samples each had at least 5 micrograms of total RNA extracted. Together with a sample-barcoded 5' primer, a J-beta primer mix was included in a second PCR lasting about 7 to 12 cycles. TCRdb used MiXCR to reprocess the 5' RACE reads, holding one entry per CDR3 protein. This table holds over 700,000 distinct CDR3 sequences, 20% to 25% found once. Looked up from germline, CDR1 is LGHNA and CDR2 is YSLEER. V lost 0 bases and J 0 bases, leaving 11 bases between the germline ends. The CDR3 runs to 16 residues. The sample also formed part of further work on T cells of mothers and their children. That source reports: The shaping of TCR recombination output by thymic selection is similar in related and unrelated pairs.

V usage is TRBV4-3 and J usage is TRBJ1-1; D not certain. The TCR sequence derives from a boy between 10 and 17 years old in good health. What was sequenced was blood. CDR3 bases: TGCGCCAGCAGCCAAGATGCTCGGACGGTGAACACTGAAGCTTTCTTT. Translating it yields CASSQDARTVNTEAFF.